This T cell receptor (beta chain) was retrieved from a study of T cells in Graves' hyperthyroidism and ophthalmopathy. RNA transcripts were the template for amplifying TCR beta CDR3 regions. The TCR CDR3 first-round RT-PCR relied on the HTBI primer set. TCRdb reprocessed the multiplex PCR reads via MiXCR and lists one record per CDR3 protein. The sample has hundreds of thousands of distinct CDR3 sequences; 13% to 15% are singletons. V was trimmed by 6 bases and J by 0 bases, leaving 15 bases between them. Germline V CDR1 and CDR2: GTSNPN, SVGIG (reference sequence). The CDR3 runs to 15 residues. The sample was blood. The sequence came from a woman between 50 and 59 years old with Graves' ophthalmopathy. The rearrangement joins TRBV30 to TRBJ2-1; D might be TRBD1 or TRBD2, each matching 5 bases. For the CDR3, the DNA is TGTGCCTGCGAAAATCCGGGGACCTCCTACAATGAGCAGTTCTTC. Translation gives CACENPGTSYNEQFF.